One sample yielded the 30 T cell receptor beta chains listed below, sequenced in a study of blood T cell repertoires in COVID-19. Some clones are missing from TCRdb's copy, which holds only in-frame ones; the method was immunoSEQ multiplex PCR. The sample contains about 140,000 clones, roughly 88% of which appear only once. The sequenced sample was PBMCs or T cells enriched from blood (not recorded which). The receptors originated from a man aged 50 or older who had recovered from COVID-19.

CDR3 in DNA: TGTGCCAGCTCGCGGGGACTAGCGGGGGAAGAGACCCAGTACTTC. Protein product: CASSRGLAGEETQYF. The chain couples TRBV18 to TRBJ2-5; 14 bases agree with TRBD2. Germline CDR1 is KGHSH and CDR2 is LQKENI. This CDR3 is built from 15 residues. Trimming at V came to 6 bases and at J to 3 bases, leaving 3 bases not matched to a gene.

The rearrangement joins TRBV7-2 to TRBJ2-2; 12 bases line up with TRBD2. In germline, CDR1 is SGHTA, CDR2 FQGNSA. The length of the CDR3 is 16 residues. After removal of 6 bases from V and 1 base from J, the junction contained 3 bases not matched to a gene. The DNA for the CDR3 is TGTGCCAGCAGTTTACTAGCGGGAGGGAACACCGGGGAGCTGTTTTTT. The encoded protein is CASSLLAGGNTGELFF.

The V call is TRBV7-6, the J call TRBJ1-2; 8 positions match TRBD1. CDR3 length: 15 amino acids. V shed 1 base and J 3 bases; nucleotides not matched to a gene: 4. Germline loops: CDR1 SGHVS, CDR2 FNYEAQ. CDR3 sequence (DNA): TGTGCCAGCAGCTTAGATGCAGGGGGCTACTATGGCTACACCTTC. Translated: CASSLDAGGYYGYTF.

The chain employs TRBV7-3 and TRBJ2-3; D gene unclear. The CDR3 spans 14 residues. Trimming took 2 bases from V and 2 from J, leaving 8 bases between them. Germline CDR1 reads SGHTA; CDR2 reads FQGTGA. CDR3 DNA: TGTGCCAGCAGCTTAGACTCCTACACAGATACGCAGTATTTT. Translation gives CASSLDSYTDTQYF.

The chain combines TRBV7-3 with TRBJ2-1, with no clear D. This CDR3 region has 14 residues. V was shortened by 5 bases and J by 0 bases, with 8 bases between the two germline ends. Germline V gives CDR1 SGHTA, CDR2 FQGTGA. The CDR3 region is CASSASSSYNEQFF. In DNA form, the CDR3 reads TGTGCCAGCAGCGCCTCTAGCTCCTACAATGAGCAGTTCTTC.

This chain uses TRBV10-3 with TRBJ1-2, with 10 positions matching TRBD1. Losses at the gene ends were 2 bases for V and 7 bases for J; bases not matched to a gene: 4. In germline, CDR1 is ENHRY, CDR2 SYGVKD. This CDR3 has 14 residues. This chain's CDR3 is CAISEDRGRSGYTF. The CDR3 DNA reads as TGTGCCATCAGTGAGGACAGGGGGCGGTCTGGCTACACCTTC.

This clone was seen more than once but under ten times. The chain employs TRBV6-5 and TRBJ1-1; 8 bases are a match to TRBD1. The CDR3 consists of 12 residues. The germline V gene encodes CDR1 MNHEY and CDR2 SVGAGI. The V gene end was trimmed by 6 bases and the J gene end by 7 bases; junction bases not matched to a gene: 4. This chain's CDR3 is CASRSGTGEAFF. The CDR3 DNA follows: TGTGCCAGCAGATCCGGGACAGGTGAAGCTTTCTTT.

This clone appeared once. The V gene is TRBV27, the J gene TRBJ2-7; 10 bases are shared with TRBD1. Trimming removed 3 bases from V and 9 bases from J; junction bases left unmatched: 8. Germline V gene sequence: CDR1 MNHEY, CDR2 SMNVEV (reference sequence). The CDR3 has 14 amino acids. The CDR3, as DNA: TGTGCCAGCAGTTTTCGACAGGGGGCATTTGTGCAGTACGTC. Its translation is CASSFRQGAFVQYV.

This sequence joins TRBV7-2 and TRBJ2-1, with D possibly matching TRBD2 (6 bases). This CDR3 has 16 residues. The V gene's germline CDR1 is SGHTA and CDR2 FQGNSA. V was pared by 4 bases and J by 6 bases, with 19 bases between. The DNA for the CDR3 is TGTGCCAGCAGCTCCCCCGGGACTGGGGCCCTCAATGAGCAGTTCTTC. Translated, it gives CASSSPGTGALNEQFF.

V usage is TRBV18 and J usage is TRBJ2-2, with 8 positions matching TRBD2. After removal of 2 bases from V and 5 bases from J, the junction contained 10 bases not matched to a gene. Germline V gene sequence: CDR1 KGHSH, CDR2 LQKENI. This CDR3 region has 17 residues. The CDR3 is CASSPGIAGMVTGELFF. CDR3 DNA sequence: TGTGCCAGCTCACCAGGGATAGCGGGAATGGTTACCGGGGAGCTGTTTTTT.

The chain links TRBV5-6 to TRBJ1-3; weak D call: TRBD1 (6 bases). The CDR3 is 16 residues long. Germline values: CDR1 SGHDT, CDR2 YYEEEE. V lost 3 bases and J lost 0, with 13 bases in between. CDR3 sequence: CASSSGQPFSGNTIYF. The CDR3 bases are TGTGCCAGCAGCTCCGGACAGCCTTTCTCTGGAAACACCATATATTTT.

The gene calls are TRBV15 and TRBJ1-3; 8 positions match TRBD1. With 5 bases clipped from V and 4 bases from J, the junction kept 4 bases outside the gene matches. The CDR3 is made up of 14 amino acids. Germline CDR1 reads LNHNV; CDR2 reads YYDKDF (reference sequence). In nucleotides, the CDR3 is TGTGCCACCAGCGGACGGACAGGGGGAAACACCATATATTTT. It encodes CATSGRTGGNTIYF.

V usage is TRBV28 and J usage is TRBJ1-2; 8 bases align to TRBD1. J was trimmed by 2 bases and V by 7 bases; bases with no gene match: 12. The CDR3 loop spans 16 amino acids. Germline V CDR1 and CDR2: MDHEN, SYDVKM. The CDR3 DNA sequence: TGTGCCAGCACCGAACTGGACAGGGTAGAGAACTATGGCTACACCTTC. Its protein is CASTELDRVENYGYTF.

The genes are TRBV6-2 or TRBV6-3 and TRBJ1-6; D is unclear. The CDR3 contains 15 residues. Germline V gene lookup returns CDR1 MNHEY and CDR2 SVGEGT. Trimming took 6 bases from V and 10 from J, leaving 19 bases between them. The CDR3 region is CASSEETEPGSPLHF. DNA for the CDR3: TGTGCCAGCAGCGAAGAGACCGAGCCCGGGTCACCCCTCCACTTT.

The gene calls are TRBV24-1 and TRBJ2-3, with D possibly TRBD1 on 6 matching bases. The V end lost 9 bases, the J end lost 1 base, and 13 bases lay between the germline ends. Germline CDR1 and CDR2: KGHDR and SFDVKD. CDR3 length equals 14 residues. The CDR3 nucleotides read TGTGCCACCTCAAAAGACAGGCGCACAGATACGCAGTATTTT. Translated: CATSKDRRTDTQYF.

Only a few counts were recorded for this clone. The chain joins TRBV11-2 to TRBJ1-1; D possibly corresponds to TRBD1 (5 bases). Germline-derived CDR1 and CDR2 are SGHAT and FQNNGV. V was clipped by 3 bases and J by 1 base, with 6 bases between them. CDR3 length: 13 amino acids. DNA for the CDR3: TGTGCCAGCAGCTTCGGGGGGAACACTGAAGCTTTCTTT. It yields the protein CASSFGGNTEAFF.

The chain carries TRBV5-1 and TRBJ2-2; D might be TRBD2 (6 bases). The CDR3 is 17 amino acids. The germline V and J ends were trimmed by 5 bases and 4 bases, with 21 bases remaining between them. Germline CDR1 is SGHRS and CDR2 is YFSETQ. The CDR3 DNA is TGCGCCAGCAGTACGGGGGACCTCCTCATGAGCACCGGGGAGCTGTTTTTT. Translating it yields CASSTGDLLMSTGELFF. Looking up the rest from reference TRBV5-1 and TRBJ2-2 gives the full variable domain: KAGVTQTPRYLIKTRGQQVTLSCSPISGHRSVSWYQQTPGQGLQFLFEYFSETQRNKGNFPGRFSGRQFSNSRSEMNVSTLELGDSALYLCASSTGDLLMSTGELFFGEGSRLTVL.

The rearrangement links TRBV9 to TRBJ2-2; 12 bases align to TRBD1. Germline values: CDR1 SGDLS, CDR2 YYNGEE. This CDR3 spans 18 amino acids. Trimming removed 4 bases from V and 2 bases from J; junction bases left unmatched: 9. CDR3 DNA: TGTGCCAGCAGCCCAAAGGGACAGGGGGCCGGAAACACCGGGGAGCTGTTTTTT. This sequence encodes CASSPKGQGAGNTGELFF.

V gene TRBV2 combines with J gene TRBJ1-2; no clear D. In germline, CDR1 is SNHLY, CDR2 FYNNEI. Trimming took off 3 bases at V and 2 bases at J, with 10 bases between the two ends. The CDR3 has 14 residues. CDR3 nucleotides: TGTGCCAGCAGTGAGGGCGGAGGAAACTATGGCTACACCTTC. Translated: CASSEGGGNYGYTF.

The rearrangement uses TRBV7-9 and TRBJ2-3, with 7 bases fitting TRBD1. CDR3 size: 15 residues. V was pared by 5 bases and J by 1 base, with 6 bases of the junction left unmatched. Looked up from germline, CDR1 is SEHNR and CDR2 is FQNEAQ (reference sequence). The CDR3 region is CASSKGQPGTDTQYF. CDR3 sequence (DNA): TGTGCCAGCAGCAAGGGACAGCCAGGCACAGATACGCAGTATTTT.

J is TRBJ2-5 and V is TRBV9; TRBD2 agrees at 14 bases. This CDR3 spans 15 amino acids. After removal of 4 bases from V and 5 bases from J, the junction contained 4 bases not matched to a gene. Germline CDR1 SGDLS, CDR2 YYNGEE. CDR3 coding DNA: TGTGCCAGCAGCCCGGGACTAGCGGGAGCCGAGACCCAGTACTTC. Residues: CASSPGLAGAETQYF.

This chain links TRBV4-3 with TRBJ2-5, with D maybe TRBD1 (7 bases). The CDR3 contains 14 residues. Germline CDR1 is LGHNA and CDR2 is YSLEER. Trimming cost V 4 bases and J 4 bases, with 13 bases left between them. As DNA, the CDR3 is TGCGCCAGCAGCCGCCAGGGGGGCTCAGAGACCCAGTACTTC. It encodes CASSRQGGSETQYF.

This clone was seen repeatedly, ten times or more. The rearrangement links TRBV11-2 to TRBJ1-1, with TRBD1 matching over 8 bases. CDR1 SGHAT and CDR2 FQNNGV come from the germline V gene. This CDR3 spans 15 amino acids. V dropped 2 bases and J dropped 6; count of bases not matched to a gene: 8. The CDR3 protein is CASSLSQGASAEAFF. CDR3 in DNA: TGTGCCAGCAGCTTAAGCCAGGGGGCCAGCGCTGAAGCTTTCTTT.

This chain links TRBV12-3 or TRBV12-4 with TRBJ2-5; D is undetermined. The CDR3 contains 12 residues. The germline V and J ends were trimmed by 5 bases and 2 bases, with 6 bases remaining between them. Written as DNA, the CDR3 is TGTGCCAGCAGTCCTATTCAAGAGACCCAGTACTTC. This sequence encodes CASSPIQETQYF.

The chain is built from TRBV19 and TRBJ1-2; D might be TRBD1 (5 bases). CDR3 length: 16 amino acids. CDR1 LNHDA and CDR2 SQIVND come from the germline V gene (reference sequence). Between the trimmed V and J ends, which lost 4 bases and 2 bases, there was a span of 17 bases. CDR3 loop: CASSTPRQGGNYGYTF. The CDR3 nucleotides read TGTGCCAGTAGTACCCCTAGGCAGGGTGGCAACTATGGCTACACCTTC. The full variable domain, with the rest looked up from reference TRBV19 and TRBJ1-2, is DGGITQSPKYLFRKEGQNVTLSCEQNLNHDAMYWYRQDPGQGLRLIYYSQIVNDFQKGDIAEGYSVSREKKESFPLTVTSAQKNPTAFYLCASSTPRQGGNYGYTFGSGTRLTVV.

The V call is TRBV2, the J call TRBJ1-1, with a possible D match to TRBD1 (6 bases). V was pared by 2 bases and J by 0 bases, with 16 bases between. Germline lookup yields CDR1 SNHLY and CDR2 FYNNEI. The CDR3 length is 17 residues. Here the CDR3 reads CASSEIARGIMNTEAFF. Here the CDR3 DNA reads TGTGCCAGCAGTGAAATCGCCAGGGGTATTATGAACACTGAAGCTTTCTTT.

V gene TRBV3-1 (or the pseudogene TRBV3-2) combines with J gene TRBJ1-2; tentatively, D is TRBD1 (6 bases). Per the germline V gene, CDR1 is LGHDT and CDR2 is YNNKEL (reference sequence). V was trimmed by 2 bases and J by 0 bases, leaving 16 bases between them. This CDR3 has 17 amino acids. The CDR3 DNA sequence: TGTGCCAGCAGCCAAAGAGACAGGATGACAGCTAACTATGGCTACACCTTC. Translated: CASSQRDRMTANYGYTF.

This clone was observed a single time. The V gene is TRBV18, the J gene TRBJ1-5; 7 bases fit TRBD1. Germline V gene lookup returns CDR1 KGHSH and CDR2 LQKENI. This CDR3 region has 15 residues. J was trimmed by 0 bases and V by 4 bases; bases with no gene match: 3. The CDR3 spells CASSQGQNSNQPQHF. CDR3 nucleotide sequence: TGTGCCAGCTCACAGGGACAGAATAGCAATCAGCCCCAGCATTTT. Full variable domain (rest looked up from reference TRBV18 and TRBJ1-5): NAGVMQNPRHLVRRRGQEARLRCSPMKGHSHVYWYRQLPEEGLKFMVYLQKENIIDESGMPKERFSAEFPKEGPSILRIQQVVRGDSAAYFCASSQGQNSNQPQHFGDGTRLSIL.

The chain joins TRBV24-1 to TRBJ2-1; 9 bases are a match to TRBD1. The CDR3 is 16 residues long. V gave up 4 bases and J gave up 5 bases; unmatched junction bases: 8. Germline V CDR1 and CDR2: KGHDR, SFDVKD. Here the CDR3 reads CATSEAGTGSHNEQFF. The CDR3 DNA reads TGTGCCACCAGTGAGGCCGGGACAGGGAGCCACAATGAGCAGTTCTTC.

The chain employs TRBV3-1 (or the pseudogene TRBV3-2) and TRBJ2-1, with D tentatively TRBD2 (6 bases). Germline V lookup: CDR1 LGHDT, CDR2 YNNKEL (reference sequence). V lost 0 bases and J 1 base, leaving 7 bases between the germline ends. The CDR3 is made up of 15 amino acids. The CDR3 coding sequence is TGTGCCAGCAGCCAAGAAGCGGGTTCCTACAATGAGCAGTTCTTC. It codes for CASSQEAGSYNEQFF.